Listed here are 3 T cell receptor beta chains from one sample, sequenced in a study of T cells in Graves' hyperthyroidism and ophthalmopathy. RNA transcripts served as the template for amplifying TCR beta CDR3 regions. HTBI primers were used for first-round RT-PCR of the TCR CDR3. TCRdb re-called the multiplex PCR reads through MiXCR, storing one row per CDR3 protein. The profile covers some 580,000 distinct CDR3 sequences, with roughly 16% appearing a single time and under 3.5% taken by the ten largest. Source material: blood. All receptors derive from a woman aged 40 to 50 with Graves' ophthalmopathy.

The V gene is TRBV11-1, the J gene TRBJ2-2, with 9 bases aligning to TRBD1. V lost 6 bases, J lost 4 bases, and 6 bases stayed unmatched. Germline V gene lookup returns CDR1 SGHAT and CDR2 FQDESV (reference sequence). The CDR3 has 15 amino acids. This CDR3 reads CASRGGTGRTGELFF. The CDR3 DNA follows: TGTGCCAGCAGGGGTGGGACAGGGCGCACCGGGGAGCTGTTTTTT.

The V gene is TRBV19, the J gene TRBJ1-4; possible D gene TRBD1, 6 bases. Germline V lookup: CDR1 LNHDA, CDR2 SQIVND (reference sequence). CDR3 length equals 16 residues. The germline V and J ends were trimmed by 5 bases and 8 bases, with 21 bases remaining between them. CDR3 sequence: CASSALGGILREKLFF. In nucleotides, the CDR3 is TGTGCCAGTAGTGCCCTGGGGGGCATTCTTCGAGAAAAACTGTTTTTT.

The V gene is TRBV2, the J gene TRBJ2-2; 7 bases match TRBD2. The CDR3 is made up of 14 amino acids. The junction had 6 bases not matched to a gene; V was cut back by 7 bases and J by 4 bases. Germline V CDR1 and CDR2: SNHLY, FYNNEI. CDR3 sequence reads: CASTGTTPTGELFF. CDR3 nucleotide sequence: TGTGCCAGCACGGGGACTACCCCCACCGGGGAGCTGTTTTTT.